The 19 T cell receptor beta chains presented below share a single source sample, sequenced in a study of cytomegalovirus exposure and HLA in healthy donors. PCR was performed using 60 Vbeta and 13 Jbeta primers. Clones were read by immunoSEQ multiplex PCR, and TCRdb kept only the in-frame ones, dropping some. Of some 130,000 clones listed, nearly 80% are singletons. The sample comprised PBMCs. The receptors here all came from a man aged 25-40 years in good health and CMV-seronegative.

This clone was observed a handful of times. This chain links TRBV2 with TRBJ2-7, with 13 bases identical to TRBD2. With 7 bases clipped from V and 8 bases from J, the junction kept 5 bases outside the gene matches. CDR3 length: 13 residues. Germline CDR1 is SNHLY and CDR2 is FYNNEI. The CDR3 nucleotides are TGTGCCAGCAAACTAGCGGGAGGGCCGAAGCAGTACTTC. It encodes CASKLAGGPKQYF.

The chain joins TRBV6-5 to TRBJ2-1; D possibly corresponds to TRBD2 (6 bases). CDR3 size: 13 residues. V was cut by 2 bases and J by 5 bases, with 7 bases left in between. Germline values: CDR1 MNHEY, CDR2 SVGAGI. The chain's CDR3 is CASSYGLHNEQFF. Here the CDR3 DNA reads TGTGCCAGCAGTTACGGACTACACAATGAGCAGTTCTTC.

This clone was observed once. The chain recombines TRBV19 with TRBJ1-2; 7 bases align to TRBD1. The V gene's germline CDR1 is LNHDA and CDR2 SQIVND (reference sequence). V gave up 4 bases and J gave up 3 bases; unmatched junction bases: 2. CDR3 size: 13 residues. This CDR3 is CASSKDRDYGYTF. In DNA, the CDR3 is TGTGCCAGTAGTAAAGACAGGGACTATGGCTACACCTTC.

In this sample, this clone turned up once. The V and J genes are TRBV6-6 and TRBJ2-4; maybe TRBD2 (6 bases). CDR3 length: 15 residues. CDR1 MNHNY and CDR2 SVGAGI come from the germline V gene (reference sequence). V was cut by 6 bases and J by 4 bases, with 16 bases left in between. CDR3 bases: TGTGCCAGCAGCCAAACAGGAGGGTCAAAAAACATTCAGTACTTC. Translating gives CASSQTGGSKNIQYF.

The CDR3 loop reads CAWSVRQALSYEQYF. Written as DNA, the CDR3 is TGTGCCTGGAGTGTACGACAGGCCCTCTCCTACGAGCAGTACTTC. The rearrangement joins TRBV30 to TRBJ2-7, with D tentatively TRBD1 (6 bases). The CDR3 contains 15 residues. Germline values: CDR1 GTSNPN, CDR2 SVGIG (reference sequence). Trimming removed 0 bases at V and 0 bases at J, with 12 bases between.

The V gene is TRBV5-4, the J gene TRBJ2-5; TRBD2 agrees at 12 bases. V shed 1 base, J shed 5 bases, and the junction held 9 bases outside the gene matches. This CDR3 comprises 17 residues. CDR1 SGHNT and CDR2 YYREEE come from the germline V gene (reference sequence). CDR3 residues: CASSLLAGGPGEETQYF. The CDR3 coding sequence is TGTGCCAGCAGCTTGCTAGCGGGAGGGCCCGGGGAGGAGACCCAGTACTTC.

The chain employs TRBV5-1 and TRBJ2-7; perhaps TRBD1 as D (7 bases). Trimming removed 0 bases from V and 7 bases from J, with 11 bases in between. Germline CDR1 SGHRS, CDR2 YFSETQ. The CDR3 runs to 13 residues. The CDR3 sequence: CASSLGTGGEQYF. The DNA for the CDR3 is TGCGCCAGCAGCTTGGGGACAGGAGGGGAGCAGTACTTC.

The V call is TRBV5-4, the J call TRBJ1-2; 9 bases map to TRBD1. CDR1 is SGHNT, CDR2 YYREEE, per germline (reference sequence). J gave up 3 bases and V 3 bases, and 3 bases lay outside the gene matches. CDR3 size: 14 residues. CDR3 sequence: CASSSTGGHYGYTF. CDR3 nucleotide sequence: TGTGCCAGCAGCTCGACAGGGGGACACTATGGCTACACCTTC. Together with reference TRBV5-4 and TRBJ1-2, the CDR3 gives the full variable domain: ETGVTQSPTHLIKTRGQQVTLRCSSQSGHNTVSWYQQALGQGPQFIFQYYREEENGRGNFPPRFSGLQFPNYSSELNVNALELDDSALYLCASSSTGGHYGYTFGSGTRLTVV.

This clone was picked up one time. CDR3 DNA sequence: TGTGCCAGCAGACCTGCGACAGTCAACTATGGCTACACCTTC. Translated: CASRPATVNYGYTF. The gene calls are TRBV25-1 and TRBJ1-2, with D maybe TRBD1 (5 bases). V lost 6 bases to trimming and J lost 2 bases, with 13 bases between them. The CDR3 is 14 amino acids. Germline values: CDR1 MGHDK, CDR2 SYGVNS.

The chain couples TRBV5-6 to TRBJ2-7; the match to TRBD2 covers 11 bases. The CDR3 is 17 residues long. The trim removed 7 bases at V and 1 base at J, leaving 13 bases unmatched. From germline, CDR1 is SGHDT and CDR2 YYEEEE. The DNA for the CDR3 is TGTGCCAGCGACGTGCTAGCGGGAGGCACACCATCCTACGAGCAGTACTTC. Amino acid sequence: CASDVLAGGTPSYEQYF.

The chain uses TRBV7-6 and TRBJ2-1, with D maybe TRBD2 (5 bases). Germline V gene lookup returns CDR1 SGHVS and CDR2 FNYEAQ. The CDR3 sequence is 14 residues long. The V end was cut by 2 bases, the J end by 5 bases, with 10 bases between. The CDR3 loop is CASSLNRRDNEQFF. DNA of the CDR3: TGTGCCAGCAGCTTAAATCGGCGGGACAATGAGCAGTTCTTC.

This chain uses TRBV21-1 with TRBJ2-2; TRBD2, the D gene given by the table, was not confirmed from the DNA. TRBV21-1 is labeled a pseudogene. The CDR3 has 13 amino acids. The CDR3 here is CAGNSHPTGELFF. The DNA of the CDR3 is TGTGCCGGCAACTCCCACCCTACCGGGGAGCTGTTTTTT.

The chain is built from TRBV29-1 and TRBJ2-7; 12 bases map to TRBD2. J gave up 6 bases and V 7 bases, and 7 bases lay outside the gene matches. There are 13 residues in the CDR3. CDR1 and CDR2 (germline): SQVTM, ANQGSEA. The CDR3 DNA follows: TGCAGCGCCGTACTAGCGGGAGGTCGCGAGCAGTACTTC. It codes for CSAVLAGGREQYF.

This clone was seen only once. Other DNA sequences in this specimen translate into the identical CDR3. The chain uses TRBV28 and TRBJ1-2, with D unresolved. Trimming cost V 5 bases and J 4 bases, with 14 bases left between them. Germline lookup yields CDR1 MDHEN and CDR2 SYDVKM. The CDR3 consists of 14 residues. The CDR3 sequence: CASSTRPGGYGYTF. CDR3 DNA: TGTGCCAGCAGTACTCGACCAGGAGGCTATGGCTACACCTTC.

The V and J genes are TRBV5-1 and TRBJ2-6; D gene ambiguous. The germline V and J ends were trimmed by 4 bases and 2 bases, with 10 bases remaining between them. The CDR3 runs 15 residues. Germline CDR1 SGHRS, CDR2 YFSETQ. CDR3 DNA: TGCGCCAGCAGCACTTCCCTGGCTGGGGCCAACGTCCTGACTTTC. It codes for CASSTSLAGANVLTF. Based on the CDR3 plus reference TRBV5-1 and TRBJ2-6, the full variable domain is KAGVTQTPRYLIKTRGQQVTLSCSPISGHRSVSWYQQTPGQGLQFLFEYFSETQRNKGNFPGRFSGRQFSNSRSEMNVSTLELGDSALYLCASSTSLAGANVLTFGAGSRLTVL.

The chain couples TRBV5-1 to TRBJ2-1, with 10 bases matching TRBD2. V dropped 4 bases and J dropped 4; count of bases not matched to a gene: 8. CDR3 size: 16 residues. CDR1 and CDR2 (germline): SGHRS, YFSETQ. Here the CDR3 reads CASSTFSGRNYNEQFF. CDR3 DNA: TGCGCCAGCAGCACTTTTAGCGGGAGGAATTACAATGAGCAGTTCTTC.

V gene TRBV4-3 combines with J gene TRBJ1-5; D remains unclear. The CDR3 is made up of 10 amino acids. Germline assignment: CDR1 LGHNA and CDR2 YSLEER. Trimming pared 8 bases from V and 6 bases from J, leaving 5 bases between. In nucleotides, the CDR3 is TGCGCCAGCCTCGGTCAGCCCCAGCATTTT. It codes for CASLGQPQHF.

This clone was detected a few times. The gene calls are TRBV19 and TRBJ2-7, with D possibly matching TRBD1 (6 bases). Trimming removed 5 bases at V and 4 bases at J, with 9 bases between. This CDR3 has 12 amino acids. Germline lookup yields CDR1 LNHDA and CDR2 SQIVND (reference sequence). The chain's CDR3 is CASSVQGYEQYF. CDR3 DNA sequence: TGTGCCAGTAGTGTACAGGGATACGAGCAGTACTTC.

The rearrangement joins TRBV29-1 to TRBJ2-1, with a possible D match to TRBD2 (6 bases). CDR3 length: 14 amino acids. CDR1 is SQVTM, CDR2 ANQGSEA, per germline. The V gene lost 6 bases and the J gene lost 7 bases, with 19 bases spanning the gap. The CDR3 loop reads CSVSRYGSRNEQFF. In DNA, the CDR3 is TGCAGCGTCTCAAGGTACGGGAGTAGGAATGAGCAGTTCTTC.